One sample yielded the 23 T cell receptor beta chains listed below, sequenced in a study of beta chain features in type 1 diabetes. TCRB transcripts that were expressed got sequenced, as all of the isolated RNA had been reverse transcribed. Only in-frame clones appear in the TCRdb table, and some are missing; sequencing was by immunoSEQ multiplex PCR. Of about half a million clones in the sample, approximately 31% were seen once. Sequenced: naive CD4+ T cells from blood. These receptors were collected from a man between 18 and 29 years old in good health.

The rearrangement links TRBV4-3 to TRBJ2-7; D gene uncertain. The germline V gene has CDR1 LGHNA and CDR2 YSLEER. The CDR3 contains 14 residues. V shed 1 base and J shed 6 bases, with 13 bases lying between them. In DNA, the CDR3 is TGCGCCAGCAGCCAAGGGGTTGAGGTCTCCGAGCAGTACTTC. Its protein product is CASSQGVEVSEQYF.

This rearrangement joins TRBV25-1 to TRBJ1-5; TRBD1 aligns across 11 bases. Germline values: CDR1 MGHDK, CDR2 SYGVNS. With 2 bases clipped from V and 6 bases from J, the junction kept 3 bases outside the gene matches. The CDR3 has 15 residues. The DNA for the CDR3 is TGTGCCAGCAGTGAAGGACAGGGGGCCGGTCAGCCCCAGCATTTT. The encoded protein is CASSEGQGAGQPQHF.

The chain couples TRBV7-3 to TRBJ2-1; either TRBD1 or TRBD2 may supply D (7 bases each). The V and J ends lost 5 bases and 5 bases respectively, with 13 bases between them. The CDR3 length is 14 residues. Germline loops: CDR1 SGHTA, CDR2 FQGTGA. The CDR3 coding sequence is TGTGCCAGCAGCCCCCAGGGGGGGGACAATGAGCAGTTCTTC. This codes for CASSPQGGDNEQFF.

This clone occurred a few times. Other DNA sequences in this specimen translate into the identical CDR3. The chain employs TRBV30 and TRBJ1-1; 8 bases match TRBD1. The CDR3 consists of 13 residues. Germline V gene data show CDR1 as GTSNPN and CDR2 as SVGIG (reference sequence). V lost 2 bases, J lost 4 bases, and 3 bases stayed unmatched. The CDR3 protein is CAWSLQGGTEAFF. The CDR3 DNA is TGTGCCTGGAGTCTACAGGGGGGCACTGAAGCTTTCTTT.

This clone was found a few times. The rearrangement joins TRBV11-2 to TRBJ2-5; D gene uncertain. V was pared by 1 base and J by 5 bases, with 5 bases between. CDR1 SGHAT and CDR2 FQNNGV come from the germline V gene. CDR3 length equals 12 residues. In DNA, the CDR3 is TGTGCCAGCAGCTTAGGGTGGGAGACCCAGTACTTC. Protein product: CASSLGWETQYF.

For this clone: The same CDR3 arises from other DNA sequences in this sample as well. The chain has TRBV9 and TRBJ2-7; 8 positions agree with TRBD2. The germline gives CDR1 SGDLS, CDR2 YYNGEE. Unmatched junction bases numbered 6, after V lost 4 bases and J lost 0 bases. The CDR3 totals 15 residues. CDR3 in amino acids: CASSPRGGSSYEQYF. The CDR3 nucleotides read TGTGCCAGCAGCCCCCGGGGGGGAAGCTCCTACGAGCAGTACTTC. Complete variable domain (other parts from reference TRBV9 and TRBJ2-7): DSGVTQTPKHLITATGQRVTLRCSPRSGDLSVYWYQQSLDQGLQFLIQYYNGEERAKGNILERFSAQQFPDLHSELNLSSLELGDSALYFCASSPRGGSSYEQYFGPGTRLTVT.

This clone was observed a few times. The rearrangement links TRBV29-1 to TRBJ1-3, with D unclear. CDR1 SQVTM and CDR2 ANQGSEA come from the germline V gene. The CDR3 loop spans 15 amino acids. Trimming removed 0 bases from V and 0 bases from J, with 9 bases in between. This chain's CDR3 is CSVEEWRGSGNTIYF. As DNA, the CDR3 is TGCAGCGTTGAAGAATGGCGCGGCTCTGGAAACACCATATATTTT.

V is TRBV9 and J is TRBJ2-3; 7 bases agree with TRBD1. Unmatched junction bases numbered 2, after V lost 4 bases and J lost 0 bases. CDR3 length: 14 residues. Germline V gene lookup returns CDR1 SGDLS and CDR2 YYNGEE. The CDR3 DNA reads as TGTGCCAGCAGCACGGGACAGAGCACAGATACGCAGTATTTT. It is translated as CASSTGQSTDTQYF.

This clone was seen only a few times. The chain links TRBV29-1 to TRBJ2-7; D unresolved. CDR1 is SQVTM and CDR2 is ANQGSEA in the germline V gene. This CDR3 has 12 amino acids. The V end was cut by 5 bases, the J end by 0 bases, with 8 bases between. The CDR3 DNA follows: TGCAGCGTTCTTTCGAGCTCCTACGAGCAGTACTTC. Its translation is CSVLSSSYEQYF.

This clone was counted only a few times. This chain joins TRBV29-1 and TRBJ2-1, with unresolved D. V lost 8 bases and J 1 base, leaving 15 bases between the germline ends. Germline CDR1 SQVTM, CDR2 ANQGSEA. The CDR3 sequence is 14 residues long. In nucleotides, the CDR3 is TGCAGCTCAGCCCGGACCTTATCCTACAATGAGCAGTTCTTC. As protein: CSSARTLSYNEQFF.

CDR3 protein: CASSERGGNQPQHF. CDR3 nucleotides: TGTGCCAGCAGTGAGAGGGGTGGCAATCAGCCCCAGCATTTT. The chain is built from TRBV25-1 and TRBJ1-5; perhaps TRBD1 as D (5 bases). The CDR3 totals 14 residues. Germline V gene sequence: CDR1 MGHDK, CDR2 SYGVNS. V was pared by 3 bases and J by 2 bases, with 8 bases between.

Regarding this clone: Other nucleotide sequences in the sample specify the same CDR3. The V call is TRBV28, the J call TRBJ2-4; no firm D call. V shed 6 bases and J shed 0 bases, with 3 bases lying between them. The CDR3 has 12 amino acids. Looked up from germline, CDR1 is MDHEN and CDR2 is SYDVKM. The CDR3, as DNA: TGTGCCAGCAGCCTAGCCAAAAACATTCAGTACTTC. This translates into CASSLAKNIQYF.

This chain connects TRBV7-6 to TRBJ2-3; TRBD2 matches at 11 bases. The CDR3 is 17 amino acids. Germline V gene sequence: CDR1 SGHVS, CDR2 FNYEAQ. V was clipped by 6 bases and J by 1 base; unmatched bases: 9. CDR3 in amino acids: CASSFKLAGVGTDTQYF. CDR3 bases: TGTGCCAGCAGTTTCAAACTAGCGGGAGTTGGCACAGATACGCAGTATTTT.

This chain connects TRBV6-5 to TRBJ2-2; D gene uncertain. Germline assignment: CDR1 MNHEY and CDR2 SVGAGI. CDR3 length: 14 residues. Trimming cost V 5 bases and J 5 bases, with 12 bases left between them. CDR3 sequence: CASSPSPRTGELFF. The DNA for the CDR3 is TGTGCCAGCAGTCCCTCCCCTAGAACCGGGGAGCTGTTTTTT.

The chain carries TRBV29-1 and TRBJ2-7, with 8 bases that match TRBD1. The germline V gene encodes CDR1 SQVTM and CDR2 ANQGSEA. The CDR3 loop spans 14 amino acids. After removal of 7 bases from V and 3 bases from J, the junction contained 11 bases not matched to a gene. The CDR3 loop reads CSALWAGGGYEQYF. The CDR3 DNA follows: TGCAGCGCCCTATGGGCAGGGGGCGGCTACGAGCAGTACTTC.

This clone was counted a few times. Here the CDR3 reads CASSSGTGGYEQYF. In nucleotides, the CDR3 is TGTGCCAGCAGTTCCGGGACAGGGGGCTACGAGCAGTACTTC. The gene calls are TRBV6-1 and TRBJ2-7; TRBD1 matches at 11 bases. Germline lookup yields CDR1 MNHNS and CDR2 SASEGT. This CDR3 spans 14 amino acids. J gave up 3 bases and V 5 bases, and 3 bases lay outside the gene matches.

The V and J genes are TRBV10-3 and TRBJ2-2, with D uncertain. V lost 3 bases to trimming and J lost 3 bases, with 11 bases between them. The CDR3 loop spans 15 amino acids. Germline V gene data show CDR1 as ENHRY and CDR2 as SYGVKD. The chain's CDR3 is CAISDQVEYTGELFF. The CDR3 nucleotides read TGTGCCATCAGTGACCAAGTGGAGTACACCGGGGAGCTGTTTTTT.

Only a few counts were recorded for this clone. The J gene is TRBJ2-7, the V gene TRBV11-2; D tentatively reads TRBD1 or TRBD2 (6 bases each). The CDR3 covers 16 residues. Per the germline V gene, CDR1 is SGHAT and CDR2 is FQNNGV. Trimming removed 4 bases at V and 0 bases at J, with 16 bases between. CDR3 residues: CASSSRGTQYSYEQYF. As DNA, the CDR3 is TGTGCCAGCAGCTCAAGGGGGACTCAATACTCCTACGAGCAGTACTTC.

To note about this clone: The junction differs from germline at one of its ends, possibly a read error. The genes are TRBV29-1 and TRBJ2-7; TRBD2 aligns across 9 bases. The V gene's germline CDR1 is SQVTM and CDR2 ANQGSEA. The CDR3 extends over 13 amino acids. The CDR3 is CSGEDAGGYEQYF. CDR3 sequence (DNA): TGCAGCGGTGAAGACGCGGGAGGGTACGAGCAGTACTTC.

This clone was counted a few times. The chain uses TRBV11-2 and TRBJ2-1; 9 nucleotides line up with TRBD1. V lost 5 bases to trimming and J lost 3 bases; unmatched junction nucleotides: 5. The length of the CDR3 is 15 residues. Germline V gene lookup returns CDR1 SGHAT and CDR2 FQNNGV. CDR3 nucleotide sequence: TGTGCCAGCAGCCCGGGACAGGGCTACTACAATGAGCAGTTCTTC. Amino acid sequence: CASSPGQGYYNEQFF.

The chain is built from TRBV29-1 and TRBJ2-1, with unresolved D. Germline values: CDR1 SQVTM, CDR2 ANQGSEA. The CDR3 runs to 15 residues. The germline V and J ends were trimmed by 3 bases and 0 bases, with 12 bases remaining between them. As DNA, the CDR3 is TGCAGCGTTGATTCTTTGGCTAGCTCCTACAATGAGCAGTTCTTC. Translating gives CSVDSLASSYNEQFF.

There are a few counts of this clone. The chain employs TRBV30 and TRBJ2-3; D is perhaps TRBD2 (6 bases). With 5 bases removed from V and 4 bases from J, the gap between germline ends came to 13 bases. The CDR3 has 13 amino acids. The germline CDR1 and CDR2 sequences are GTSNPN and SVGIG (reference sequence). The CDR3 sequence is CAWRRGIADTQYF. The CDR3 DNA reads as TGTGCCTGGCGACGCGGGATAGCAGATACGCAGTATTTT.

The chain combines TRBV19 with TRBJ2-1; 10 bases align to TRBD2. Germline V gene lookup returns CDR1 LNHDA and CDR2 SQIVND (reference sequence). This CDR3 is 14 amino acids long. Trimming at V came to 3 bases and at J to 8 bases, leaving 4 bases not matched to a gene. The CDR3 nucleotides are TGTGCCAGTAGTATTCTAGCGGGAGTGTATGAGCAGTTCTTC. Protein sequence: CASSILAGVYEQFF.